This entry lists 23 T cell receptor beta chains sequenced from one sample in a study of blood T cell repertoires in COVID-19. TCRdb's copy holds only in-frame clones and misses some; the assay was immunoSEQ multiplex PCR. The sample includes hundreds of thousands of clones, around nine tenths of them seen just once. What was sequenced was PBMCs or T cells enriched from blood (not recorded which). These receptors came from a woman between 50 and 59 years old who had recovered from COVID-19.

This chain uses TRBV7-3 with TRBJ2-1, with unresolved D. The CDR3 runs to 13 residues. The V gene's germline CDR1 is SGHTA and CDR2 FQGTGA. Trimming pared 2 bases from V and 4 bases from J, leaving 6 bases between. CDR3 loop: CASSLWQYNEQFF. CDR3 nucleotide sequence: TGTGCCAGCAGCTTATGGCAATACAATGAGCAGTTCTTC.

This clone was counted a single time. This chain connects TRBV10-3 to TRBJ1-1; TRBD1 aligns across 9 bases. The CDR3 has 14 residues. V was pared by 2 bases and J by 8 bases, with 6 bases of the junction left unmatched. Germline V gene data show CDR1 as ENHRY and CDR2 as SYGVKD. CDR3 bases: TGTGCCATCAGTGAGAACAGGGGGCTCGCCGAAGCTTTCTTT. Protein product: CAISENRGLAEAFF.

The J gene is TRBJ2-1, the V gene TRBV20-1, with D maybe TRBD1 (7 bases). This CDR3 is built from 15 residues. V was trimmed by 3 bases and J by 3 bases, leaving 15 bases between them. Per germline, CDR1 DFQATT and CDR2 SNEGSKA (reference sequence). The CDR3 DNA reads TGCAGTGCTAGTTTCGCGGGGACAGACTACAATGAGCAGTTCTTC. Protein sequence: CSASFAGTDYNEQFF.

The CDR3 loop is CASSLPRGAGELFF. CDR3 DNA sequence: TGTGCCAGCAGCCTCCCCCGGGGGGCCGGGGAGCTGTTTTTT. The chain uses TRBV4-2 and TRBJ2-2, with TRBD2 matching 7 bases. CDR1 is LGHNA and CDR2 is YNFKEQ in the germline V gene. The CDR3 runs to 14 residues. Unmatched junction bases numbered 5, after V lost 4 bases and J lost 6 bases.

V and J are TRBV11-2 and TRBJ1-2; D is ambiguous. Germline V gives CDR1 SGHAT, CDR2 FQNNGV. With 2 bases removed from V and 4 bases from J, the gap between germline ends came to 11 bases. This CDR3 has 14 residues. The CDR3 sequence is CASSLRPDFYGYTF. The CDR3 nucleotides read TGTGCCAGCAGCTTACGACCGGACTTCTATGGCTACACCTTC.

The chain employs TRBV2 and TRBJ1-2; possible D gene TRBD1, 6 bases. V lost 3 bases to trimming and J lost 13 bases, with 12 bases between them. Germline lookup yields CDR1 SNHLY and CDR2 FYNNEI. The CDR3 runs to 11 residues. CDR3 coding DNA: TGTGCCAGCAGTGAGTTGGGGGCGCTCACCTTC. Encoded protein: CASSELGALTF.

In the case of this clone: One end of the junction is discordant with germline, which a read error may explain. The chain links TRBV6-6 to TRBJ2-1; TRBD1 might be the D (6 bases). This CDR3 comprises 11 residues. Germline CDR1 reads MNHNY; CDR2 reads SVGAGI (reference sequence). In DNA form, the CDR3 reads TGTGCCAGCAGTCGGGACAAGGAGCAGTTCTTC. This translates into CASSRDKEQFF.

The rearrangement links TRBV19 to TRBJ2-2; 7 bases align to TRBD1. The CDR3 contains 14 residues. Germline CDR1 is LNHDA and CDR2 is SQIVND (reference sequence). J gave up 2 bases and V 10 bases, and 7 bases lay outside the gene matches. The DNA of the CDR3 is TGTGCCACCAAACAGGGGCACAACACCGGGGAGCTGTTTTTT. This codes for CATKQGHNTGELFF.

This chain uses TRBV7-9 with TRBJ2-1; D is unresolved. V lost 4 bases to trimming and J lost 6 bases, with 13 bases between them. CDR3 size: 14 residues. Germline V CDR1 and CDR2: SEHNR, FQNEAQ (reference sequence). CDR3 sequence: CASSSMEFSNEQFF. CDR3 DNA: TGTGCCAGCAGCTCAATGGAGTTTTCCAATGAGCAGTTCTTC.

For this clone: Different DNA sequences within this sample yield the same CDR3. The chain joins TRBV27 to TRBJ1-1; D is unresolved. Trimming removed 3 bases from V and 5 bases from J, with 10 bases in between. CDR1 MNHEY and CDR2 SMNVEV come from the germline V gene (reference sequence). This CDR3 is built from 13 residues. The CDR3 nucleotides read TGTGCCAGCAGTTTGTCCGGGAGAACTGAAGCTTTCTTT. Its translation: CASSLSGRTEAFF.

This chain joins TRBV30 and TRBJ1-1; the match to TRBD1 covers 9 bases. The V gene end was trimmed by 2 bases and the J gene end by 4 bases; junction bases not matched to a gene: 2. Germline CDR1 reads GTSNPN; CDR2 reads SVGIG (reference sequence). This CDR3 has 13 residues. In DNA, the CDR3 is TGTGCCTGGAGTTTGGACAGGGGCACTGAAGCTTTCTTT. It is translated as CAWSLDRGTEAFF.

The V and J genes are TRBV5-5 and TRBJ1-6; D not resolved. Germline CDR1 SGHKS, CDR2 YYEKEE (reference sequence). This CDR3 is 15 amino acids long. V was cut by 5 bases and J by 2 bases, with 11 bases left in between. Written as DNA, the CDR3 is TGTGCCAGCAGGGCGACCGGGACCTATAATTCACCCCTCCACTTT. Amino acid sequence: CASRATGTYNSPLHF.

The rearrangement uses TRBV9 and TRBJ2-3, with 13 bases aligning to TRBD2. This CDR3 comprises 15 residues. CDR1 and CDR2 from the germline V gene are SGDLS and YYNGEE. V lost 2 bases and J lost 7; bases outside the gene matches: 4. The CDR3 protein is CASSVRLAGGNTQYF. The CDR3 coding sequence is TGTGCCAGCAGCGTCCGACTAGCGGGAGGAAATACGCAGTATTTT.

The chain employs TRBV6-5 and TRBJ1-1; TRBD1 is a possible D gene (6 bases). V gave up 7 bases and J gave up 1 base, with 16 bases separating them. The CDR3 extends over 15 amino acids. CDR1 and CDR2 from the germline V gene are MNHEY and SVGAGI. The CDR3 DNA is TGTGCCAGCACTCCCGGGGACAACAAGAACACTGAAGCTTTCTTT. Translated: CASTPGDNKNTEAFF.

This clone occurred once. The chain carries TRBV20-1 and TRBJ1-4; 8 nucleotides align to TRBD1. The CDR3 loop spans 14 amino acids. Germline CDR1 is DFQATT and CDR2 is SNEGSKA (reference sequence). With 3 bases clipped from V and 7 bases from J, the junction kept 7 bases outside the gene matches. For the CDR3, the DNA is TGCAGTGCTAGTCTGCAGGGGGCGGTTGAAAAACTGTTTTTT. This translates into CSASLQGAVEKLFF.

The chain joins TRBV19 to TRBJ1-5, with D perhaps matching TRBD1 (5 bases). Between the trimmed V and J ends, which lost 5 bases and 7 bases, there was a span of 12 bases. The germline gives CDR1 LNHDA, CDR2 SQIVND (reference sequence). The CDR3 loop spans 13 amino acids. CDR3 nucleotide sequence: TGTGCCAGTAGTCAAGGGGTTACCCAGCCCCAGCATTTT. Protein product: CASSQGVTQPQHF.

The V gene is TRBV5-4, the J gene TRBJ1-1; TRBD1 matches at 9 bases. Germline CDR1 SGHNT, CDR2 YYREEE (reference sequence). The CDR3 spans 14 residues. V shed 6 bases and J 11 bases; nucleotides not matched to a gene: 14. CDR3 residues: CASTTPGTGNGAFF. As DNA, the CDR3 is TGTGCCAGCACCACCCCCGGGACAGGGAATGGGGCTTTCTTT.

The genes are TRBV9 and TRBJ2-5, with 14 bases identical to TRBD2. This CDR3 is 15 amino acids long. Germline CDR1 and CDR2: SGDLS and YYNGEE. The V segment lost 3 bases and the J segment 5 bases; nucleotides outside the gene matches: 3. CDR3 sequence reads: CASSAGTSGSETQYF. DNA of the CDR3: TGTGCCAGCAGCGCCGGGACTAGCGGGAGTGAGACCCAGTACTTC.

The chain carries TRBV18 and TRBJ1-1, with 11 bases aligning to TRBD1. CDR1 is KGHSH and CDR2 is LQKENI in the germline V gene. The CDR3 totals 14 residues. With 4 bases clipped from V and 8 bases from J, the junction kept 6 bases outside the gene matches. In DNA form, the CDR3 reads TGTGCCAGCTCACAAGAGGGGACAGGGGGGGAAGCTTTCTTT. Protein: CASSQEGTGGEAFF. Based on the CDR3 plus reference TRBV18 and TRBJ1-1, the full variable domain is NAGVMQNPRHLVRRRGQEARLRCSPMKGHSHVYWYRQLPEEGLKFMVYLQKENIIDESGMPKERFSAEFPKEGPSILRIQQVVRGDSAAYFCASSQEGTGGEAFFGQGTRLTVV.

This clone was recorded many times. The chain employs TRBV7-3 and TRBJ2-2; D unresolved. The germline CDR1 and CDR2 sequences are SGHTA and FQGTGA. V lost 6 bases and J 6 bases, leaving 8 bases between the germline ends. This CDR3 region has 12 residues. DNA for the CDR3: TGTGCCAGCAGAGGAGAAGCCGGGGAGCTGTTTTTT. As protein: CASRGEAGELFF.

This chain connects TRBV10-3 to TRBJ2-3; D possibly corresponds to TRBD2 (6 bases). The CDR3 length is 16 residues. Germline-derived CDR1 and CDR2 are ENHRY and SYGVKD. The V and J ends lost 0 bases and 0 bases respectively, with 10 bases between them. DNA for the CDR3: TGTGCCATCAGTGAGTCGGGTAGCGGTAGCACAGATACGCAGTATTTT. This translates into CAISESGSGSTDTQYF.

V is TRBV5-1 and J is TRBJ1-3; D is unclear. CDR3 length: 16 residues. V dropped 0 bases and J dropped 0 bases, with 10 bases sitting between them. Germline V gives CDR1 SGHRS, CDR2 YFSETQ. CDR3 nucleotide sequence: TGCGCCAGCAGCTTGGCCCCTCTAGTCTCTGGAAACACCATATATTTT. Translation gives CASSLAPLVSGNTIYF.

V and J are TRBV9 and TRBJ1-1; 11 nucleotides align to TRBD1. The length of the CDR3 is 14 residues. V lost 0 bases to trimming and J lost 11 bases; unmatched junction nucleotides: 6. Germline CDR1 reads SGDLS; CDR2 reads YYNGEE. The CDR3 bases are TGTGCCAGCAGCGTAGGGACAGGGGGCTTTGGCGCTTTCTTT. This sequence encodes CASSVGTGGFGAFF.